A single sample is the source of the 23 T cell receptor beta chains below, sequenced in a study of regulatory T cells in long-lasting Graves disease (dated by TCRdb to the early 2020s). The protocol used for the library was multiplex PCR. TCRdb lists the instrument as Illumina HiSeq 4000. To build TCR beta libraries, CDR3 regions were amplified by Arm-PCR using iRepertoire HTBI primers. TCRdb cleaned the public reads at Q25 with fastp, built clones with MiXCR and kept in-frame beta chains. Rows with a matching CDR3 protein are joined into one entry that keeps the most common DNA and genes. In this sample the table shows 530,000 or so distinct CDR3 sequences, roughly 13% of which occur a single time. The top ten clonotypes cover 10% of the sample. This sample's time point label indicates: newly diagnosed GD, antithyroid drugs for less than 3 months. For both TCR sequencing and RNA sequencing, RNA was extracted from PBMCs using TRIzol.

This sample also belongs to another study, concerning T cells in Graves' hyperthyroidism and ophthalmopathy.

The sequencing here drew on peripheral blood mononuclear cells (PBMCs), taken at new diagnosis, from a patient treated with antithyroid drugs. The receptors come from a man aged 30 to 39 with Graves disease. Donor details come from another sample of the same person, matched by shared clones.

This clonotype was seen ten or more times. The chain has TRBV6-1 and TRBJ2-7; TRBD1 matches at 10 bases. The CDR3 contains 16 residues. With V trimmed by 7 bases and J by 5 bases, 14 bases remained unmatched. Looked up from germline, CDR1 is MNHNS and CDR2 is SASEGT. The DNA of the CDR3 is TGTGCCAGCATTCAAAACCGGGACAGGGGTAACCACGAGCAGTACTTC. Protein product: CASIQNRDRGNHEQYF.

This clonotype was counted ten times or more. This sequence joins TRBV5-1 and TRBJ2-7, with unresolved D. Germline lookup yields CDR1 SGHRS and CDR2 YFSETQ. The V gene lost 0 bases and the J gene lost 0 bases, with 7 bases spanning the gap. The length of the CDR3 is 14 residues. The CDR3 region is CASSLVTDSYEQYF. Written as DNA, the CDR3 is TGCGCCAGCAGCTTGGTAACTGACTCCTACGAGCAGTACTTC.

In its sample, this clonotype was seen many times. The chain couples TRBV4-2 to TRBJ2-7; 12 nucleotides align to TRBD1. This CDR3 is 16 amino acids long. V shed 1 base, J shed 4 bases, and the junction held 5 bases outside the gene matches. Germline V CDR1 and CDR2: LGHNA, YNFKEQ. This chain's CDR3 is CASSQAGTGGFYEQYF. In DNA form, the CDR3 reads TGTGCCAGCAGCCAAGCGGGGACAGGGGGCTTTTACGAGCAGTACTTC.

Ten or more counts support this clonotype. V is TRBV29-1 and J is TRBJ1-1; D uncertain. CDR3 length equals 14 residues. Germline V CDR1 and CDR2: SQVTM, ANQGSEA. V was trimmed by 6 bases and J by 0 bases, leaving 14 bases between them. The CDR3 loop reads CSVLLQPLNTEAFF. In DNA form, the CDR3 reads TGCAGCGTGCTACTACAGCCCCTGAACACTGAAGCTTTCTTT.

This clonotype came up a few times. The chain uses TRBV18 and TRBJ2-5; 7 bases map to TRBD1. The germline gives CDR1 KGHSH, CDR2 LQKENI. The CDR3 contains 15 residues. The V gene end was trimmed by 3 bases and the J gene end by 3 bases; junction bases not matched to a gene: 7. Here the CDR3 DNA reads TGTGCCAGCTCACCCTGGGACAGAACTAAAGAGACCCAGTACTTC. It translates to CASSPWDRTKETQYF.

V usage is TRBV19 and J usage is TRBJ2-7; 7 nucleotides line up with TRBD2. Looked up from germline, CDR1 is LNHDA and CDR2 is SQIVND (reference sequence). CDR3 size: 14 residues. The V gene end was trimmed by 7 bases and the J gene end by 4 bases; junction bases not matched to a gene: 10. CDR3 DNA sequence: TGTGCCAGTAACATGGGCGGGGGTCCGTACGAGCAGTACTTC. Translation gives CASNMGGGPYEQYF.

The V and J genes are TRBV7-3 and TRBJ2-5; 11 positions agree with TRBD2. The CDR3 contains 17 residues. The V gene's germline CDR1 is SGHTA and CDR2 FQGTGA. The junction had 11 bases not matched to a gene; V was cut back by 3 bases and J by 5 bases. CDR3 residues: CASSFTLAGGIGETQYF. CDR3 in DNA: TGTGCCAGCAGCTTCACCCTAGCGGGAGGAATCGGGGAGACCCAGTACTTC.

This clonotype was counted ten times or more. The gene calls are TRBV18 and TRBJ2-7; no reliable D call. Germline V gene sequence: CDR1 KGHSH, CDR2 LQKENI. The CDR3 is made up of 13 amino acids. The germline V and J ends were trimmed by 2 bases and 3 bases, with 8 bases remaining between them. The CDR3 sequence: CASSPEENYEQYF. As DNA, the CDR3 is TGTGCCAGCTCACCAGAGGAGAACTACGAGCAGTACTTC.

This clonotype was observed at least ten times. The chain couples TRBV11-1 to TRBJ2-1; D remains ambiguous. Germline V gene data show CDR1 as SGHAT and CDR2 as FQDESV (reference sequence). The V end was cut by 5 bases, the J end by 6 bases, with 14 bases between. The CDR3 sequence is 14 residues long. The CDR3 DNA reads as TGTGCCAGCAGCCCCCGGAACCAATTCAATGAGCAGTTCTTC. Translation: CASSPRNQFNEQFF.

This clonotype was found many times. The V call is TRBV2, the J call TRBJ1-1, with unresolved D. The CDR3 covers 14 residues. Germline values: CDR1 SNHLY, CDR2 FYNNEI. Trimming left V 9 bases short and J 2 bases short, with 16 bases between. The CDR3, as DNA: TGTGCCAGTGTCCTGGACGCGGGTAACACTGAAGCTTTCTTT. Translating gives CASVLDAGNTEAFF.

This clonotype was observed a few times. The chain couples TRBV7-6 to TRBJ2-6, with unresolved D. Trimming removed 5 bases from V and 0 bases from J, with 11 bases in between. Germline CDR1 SGHVS, CDR2 FNYEAQ. This CDR3 has 16 amino acids. The CDR3 loop reads CASSDEISSGANVLTF. The CDR3 DNA reads TGTGCCAGCAGCGATGAGATCAGCTCTGGGGCCAACGTCCTGACTTTC.

This clonotype has ten or more counts. The chain uses TRBV6-1 and TRBJ1-1; TRBD1 aligns across 8 bases. The germline gives CDR1 MNHNS, CDR2 SASEGT. The CDR3 runs to 14 residues. V was clipped by 5 bases and J by 4 bases; unmatched bases: 6. CDR3 nucleotide sequence: TGTGCCAGCAGTCCGACAGGGGATGGCACTGAAGCTTTCTTT. Protein product: CASSPTGDGTEAFF.

To note about this clonotype: A read error may produce the germline difference seen at one junction end. The chain couples TRBV12-3 or TRBV12-4 to TRBJ2-5, with D unresolved. The CDR3 extends over 11 amino acids. DNA for the CDR3: TGTGCCGGCAGCCAAGAGGAGACCCAGTACTTC. Protein: CAGSQEETQYF.

This chain joins TRBV12-3 or TRBV12-4 and TRBJ1-3; D gene ambiguous. The CDR3 covers 13 residues. Trimming removed 8 bases from V and 3 bases from J, with 11 bases in between. The CDR3 spells CASGVVGGNTIYF. CDR3 in DNA: TGTGCCAGCGGGGTTGTGGGTGGAAACACCATATATTTT.

About this clonotype: This clone may be a read error of a much larger clone one base away. The CDR3 carries no conserved terminal phenylalanine or tryptophan, so it likely arises from a read error. The chain links TRBV20-1 to TRBJ1-1; possible D gene TRBD1, 6 bases. The CDR3 covers 14 residues. The germline V gene encodes CDR1 DFQATT and CDR2 SNEGSKA (reference sequence). In nucleotides, the CDR3 is TGCAGCACTCCCCCGGGGGCCATGAACACTGAAGCTTTCTCT. Its protein product is CSTPPGAMNTEAFS.

V is TRBV10-3 and J is TRBJ2-5; D may be TRBD1 (6 bases). The CDR3 consists of 13 residues. The V gene's germline CDR1 is ENHRY and CDR2 SYGVKD. V lost 6 bases, J lost 4 bases, and 12 bases lay in between. The CDR3 loop is CAISPGERETQYF. The CDR3 nucleotides are TGTGCCATCAGCCCAGGGGAGAGAGAGACCCAGTACTTC.

The V and J genes are TRBV24-1 and TRBJ2-1; 11 nucleotides align to TRBD2. Losses at the gene ends were 4 bases for V and 7 bases for J; bases not matched to a gene: 8. The germline V gene has CDR1 KGHDR and CDR2 SFDVKD. This CDR3 is 16 amino acids long. CDR3 DNA: TGTGCCACCAGTGACTTTAGCGGGAGGGACGGGAATGAGCAGTTCTTC. Translated: CATSDFSGRDGNEQFF.

This clonotype was detected ten times or more. This rearrangement joins TRBV6-1 to TRBJ1-3, with D tentatively TRBD1 (5 bases). This CDR3 comprises 15 residues. V was pared by 5 bases and J by 0 bases, with 11 bases between. Germline lookup yields CDR1 MNHNS and CDR2 SASEGT. In DNA form, the CDR3 reads TGTGCCAGCAGTACCCGCAGGGCCTCTGGAAACACCATATATTTT. It specifies CASSTRRASGNTIYF.

This clonotype was seen at least ten times. The chain recombines TRBV5-1 with TRBJ2-1; 7 positions agree with TRBD1. Germline CDR1 and CDR2: SGHRS and YFSETQ. The CDR3 runs to 13 residues. Unmatched junction bases numbered 1, after V lost 3 bases and J lost 4 bases. CDR3 region: CASSWTGYNEQFF. CDR3 nucleotides: TGCGCCAGCAGCTGGACAGGATACAATGAGCAGTTCTTC.

The CDR3 DNA sequence: TGTGCCAGCAGCCAAGAACAGAGCTCCTATAATTCACCCCTCCACTTT. Amino acid sequence: CASSQEQSSYNSPLHF. V usage is TRBV7-9 and J usage is TRBJ1-6; D not resolved. The CDR3 loop spans 16 amino acids. In germline, CDR1 is SEHNR, CDR2 FQNEAQ (reference sequence). The V end was cut by 5 bases, the J end by 0 bases, with 11 bases between.

This clonotype was observed a few times. V and J are TRBV29-1 and TRBJ1-1, with TRBD1 as a possible D gene (5 bases). With 6 bases removed from V and 4 bases from J, the gap between germline ends came to 15 bases. The V gene's germline CDR1 is SQVTM and CDR2 ANQGSEA. CDR3 length equals 13 residues. This CDR3 is CSVRVSGTTEAFF. DNA for the CDR3: TGCAGCGTCCGCGTTTCGGGGACCACTGAAGCTTTCTTT.

This clonotype has ten or more counts. The chain has TRBV29-1 and TRBJ2-1; D may correspond to TRBD1 or TRBD2 (5 bases each). With 0 bases removed from V and 9 bases from J, the gap between germline ends came to 12 bases. The germline CDR1 and CDR2 sequences are SQVTM and ANQGSEA. The CDR3 consists of 13 residues. CDR3 sequence reads: CSVEDPTGGEQFF. CDR3 nucleotide sequence: TGCAGCGTTGAAGATCCGACTGGGGGTGAGCAGTTCTTC.

This clonotype has at least ten counts. V is TRBV2 and J is TRBJ1-6; TRBD1 agrees at 7 bases. V dropped 8 bases and J dropped 9; count of bases not matched to a gene: 7. This CDR3 spans 13 amino acids. CDR1 is SNHLY and CDR2 is FYNNEI in the germline V gene. CDR3 DNA: TGTGCCAGCTTTCGACAGGGTCGTTCACCCCTCCACTTT. It codes for CASFRQGRSPLHF.